The 13 T cell receptor beta chains below were found in one sample sequenced in a study of OX40 agonist ivuxolimab in advanced cancers. TCRdb's table, derived via immunoSEQ multiplex PCR, lists solely in-frame clones and lacks some. Here the sample spans tens of thousands of clones, 85% being singletons. The sequencing here drew on CD4+ or CD8+ T cells sorted from blood, taken in a trial of the OX40 agonist ivuxolimab. These receptor sequences come from an adult with an advanced solid tumor such as melanoma, head and neck, liver or kidney cancer.

This clone was seen once. The genes are TRBV19 and TRBJ2-5, with D possibly being TRBD1 (8 bases). The germline V gene encodes CDR1 LNHDA and CDR2 SQIVND (reference sequence). The germline V and J ends were trimmed by 4 bases and 1 base, with 16 bases remaining between them. This CDR3 spans 16 amino acids. CDR3 sequence: CASSTTGGGGQETQYF. CDR3 bases: TGTGCCAGTAGTACCACAGGGGGAGGGGGCCAAGAGACCCAGTACTTC.

V and J are TRBV2 and TRBJ1-5; the D gene is possibly TRBD1 (6 bases). The V gene's germline CDR1 is SNHLY and CDR2 FYNNEI. The V gene lost 7 bases and the J gene lost 0 bases, with 16 bases spanning the gap. The CDR3 extends over 16 amino acids. This CDR3 is CASTAEGGYSNQPQHF. The CDR3 DNA follows: TGTGCCAGCACCGCGGAGGGGGGCTATAGCAATCAGCCCCAGCATTTT.

The rearrangement links TRBV6-5 to TRBJ1-3; D gene uncertain. V was trimmed by 0 bases and J by 1 base, leaving 7 bases between them. This CDR3 contains 15 residues. CDR1 MNHEY and CDR2 SVGAGI come from the germline V gene. CDR3 in amino acids: CASSYSGSSGNTIYF. The DNA for the CDR3 is TGTGCCAGCAGTTACTCCGGCAGTTCTGGAAACACCATATATTTT.

This chain joins TRBV12-1 and TRBJ2-6; the D call in the table, TRBD1, was not verified against the DNA. TRBV12-1 is labeled a pseudogene. There are 17 residues in the CDR3. This chain's CDR3 is CASSFPGQLSGANVLTF. The CDR3 nucleotides are TGTGCCAGCAGCTTCCCGGGACAGCTCTCTGGGGCCAACGTCCTGACTTTC.

The rearrangement uses TRBV5-1 and TRBJ2-3, with a possible D match to TRBD2 (5 bases). This CDR3 has 16 residues. Trimming took off 1 base at V and 6 bases at J, with 18 bases between the two ends. CDR1 and CDR2 from the germline V gene are SGHRS and YFSETQ. CDR3 DNA: TGCGCCAGCAGCTTGACCAACGGGGTGGCAAGGGATACGCAGTATTTT. The encoded protein is CASSLTNGVARDTQYF.

The gene calls are TRBV30 and TRBJ1-5; D remains unclear. The ends were cut back, 0 bases at V and 6 bases at J, with 6 bases in the middle. Germline lookup yields CDR1 GTSNPN and CDR2 SVGIG (reference sequence). The CDR3 consists of 12 residues. The CDR3 sequence: CAWSVRPQPQHF. CDR3 sequence (DNA): TGTGCCTGGAGTGTACGCCCTCAGCCCCAGCATTTT.

This rearrangement joins TRBV11-1 to TRBJ1-6, with TRBD1 identical over 11 bases. The germline CDR1 and CDR2 sequences are SGHAT and FQDESV (reference sequence). The CDR3 is made up of 15 amino acids. The V gene end was trimmed by 5 bases and the J gene end by 13 bases; junction bases not matched to a gene: 10. The CDR3 DNA sequence: TGTGCCAGCAGCCTAGTGGGACAGGGGGTCTCGCCCCTCCACTTT. It codes for CASSLVGQGVSPLHF.

The CDR3, as DNA: TGCGCCAGCAGCCAATTCCTCCGGGATGAGCAGTTCTTC. Its translation is CASSQFLRDEQFF. The rearrangement uses TRBV4-1 and TRBJ2-1; no clear D gene. Germline V gene sequence: CDR1 MGHRA, CDR2 YSYEKL. Between the trimmed V and J ends, which lost 2 bases and 8 bases, there was a span of 10 bases. The CDR3 sequence is 13 residues long.

The chain carries TRBV15 and TRBJ2-5; tentatively, D is TRBD1 (6 bases). Germline assignment: CDR1 LNHNV and CDR2 YYDKDF (reference sequence). The CDR3 is made up of 13 amino acids. The V end was cut by 7 bases, the J end by 2 bases, with 11 bases between. Here the CDR3 reads CATTLGGQETQYF. The CDR3 nucleotides read TGTGCCACCACGTTAGGGGGACAAGAGACCCAGTACTTC.

The table lists this clone with a count of one. This chain connects TRBV28 to TRBJ2-7; D uncertain. The length of the CDR3 is 12 residues. The germline V gene has CDR1 MDHEN and CDR2 SYDVKM. Trimming removed 4 bases from V and 6 bases from J, with 10 bases in between. The CDR3 is CASSSSFGEQYF. In nucleotides, the CDR3 is TGTGCCAGCAGTTCCTCATTCGGCGAGCAGTACTTC.

V is TRBV9 and J is TRBJ2-1; TRBD2 matches 11 bases. Germline trimming cut 3 bases from V and 7 bases from J; bases unmatched to any gene: 9. The CDR3 has 16 amino acids. Germline CDR1 SGDLS, CDR2 YYNGEE. CDR3 nucleotide sequence: TGTGCCAGCAGCGCCCTAAGAATAGCGGGGGGGAATGAGCAGTTCTTC. This translates into CASSALRIAGGNEQFF.

The rearrangement joins TRBV4-1 to TRBJ2-1, with D unresolved. This CDR3 is built from 13 residues. Germline lookup yields CDR1 MGHRA and CDR2 YSYEKL. V gave up 0 bases and J gave up 4 bases, with 4 bases separating them. The CDR3 reads CASSQEYYNEQFF. Here the CDR3 DNA reads TGCGCCAGCAGCCAAGAGTATTACAATGAGCAGTTCTTC.

The rearrangement uses TRBV5-4 and TRBJ2-1, with 8 nucleotides matching TRBD2. The J segment lost 5 bases and the V segment lost 0 bases, leaving 4 bases of the junction unmatched. The CDR3 extends over 15 amino acids. The germline V gene encodes CDR1 SGHNT and CDR2 YYREEE (reference sequence). The CDR3 loop is CASSLDSGVHNEQFF. The CDR3 DNA follows: TGTGCCAGCAGCTTGGATAGCGGGGTTCACAATGAGCAGTTCTTC.